This T cell receptor beta chain was captured in a study of persistence of HIV-infected CD4 T cells. The V and J ends lost 11 bases and 1 base respectively, with 11 bases between them. This CDR3 contains 12 residues. CDR1 is SNHLY, CDR2 FYNNEI, per germline. Nonspecific anti-CD3/anti-CD28 bead stimulation represents the broad CD4+ T cell repertoire. Sorting selected CD4+ T cells upregulating both CD40 ligand and CD69. As to this clone: Its antigen is undetermined.

Sequencing used immunoSEQ version 4 in survey mode. The table came from immunoSEQ multiplex PCR; TCRdb's copy has only in-frame clones and leaves some out. The sample contains about 43,000 clones, roughly 90% of which appear only once. The J gene is TRBJ1-1, the V gene TRBV2; D unclear. The sequence derives from an adult man with HIV who was CMV-seropositive. Sequenced here: CD4+ T cells sorted from PBMCs after roughly 19-hour stimulation, sampled from a patient who received antiretroviral therapy. The chain's CDR3 is CAGGRENTEAFF. CDR3 coding DNA: TGTGCCGGAGGACGAGAGAACACTGAAGCTTTCTTT.